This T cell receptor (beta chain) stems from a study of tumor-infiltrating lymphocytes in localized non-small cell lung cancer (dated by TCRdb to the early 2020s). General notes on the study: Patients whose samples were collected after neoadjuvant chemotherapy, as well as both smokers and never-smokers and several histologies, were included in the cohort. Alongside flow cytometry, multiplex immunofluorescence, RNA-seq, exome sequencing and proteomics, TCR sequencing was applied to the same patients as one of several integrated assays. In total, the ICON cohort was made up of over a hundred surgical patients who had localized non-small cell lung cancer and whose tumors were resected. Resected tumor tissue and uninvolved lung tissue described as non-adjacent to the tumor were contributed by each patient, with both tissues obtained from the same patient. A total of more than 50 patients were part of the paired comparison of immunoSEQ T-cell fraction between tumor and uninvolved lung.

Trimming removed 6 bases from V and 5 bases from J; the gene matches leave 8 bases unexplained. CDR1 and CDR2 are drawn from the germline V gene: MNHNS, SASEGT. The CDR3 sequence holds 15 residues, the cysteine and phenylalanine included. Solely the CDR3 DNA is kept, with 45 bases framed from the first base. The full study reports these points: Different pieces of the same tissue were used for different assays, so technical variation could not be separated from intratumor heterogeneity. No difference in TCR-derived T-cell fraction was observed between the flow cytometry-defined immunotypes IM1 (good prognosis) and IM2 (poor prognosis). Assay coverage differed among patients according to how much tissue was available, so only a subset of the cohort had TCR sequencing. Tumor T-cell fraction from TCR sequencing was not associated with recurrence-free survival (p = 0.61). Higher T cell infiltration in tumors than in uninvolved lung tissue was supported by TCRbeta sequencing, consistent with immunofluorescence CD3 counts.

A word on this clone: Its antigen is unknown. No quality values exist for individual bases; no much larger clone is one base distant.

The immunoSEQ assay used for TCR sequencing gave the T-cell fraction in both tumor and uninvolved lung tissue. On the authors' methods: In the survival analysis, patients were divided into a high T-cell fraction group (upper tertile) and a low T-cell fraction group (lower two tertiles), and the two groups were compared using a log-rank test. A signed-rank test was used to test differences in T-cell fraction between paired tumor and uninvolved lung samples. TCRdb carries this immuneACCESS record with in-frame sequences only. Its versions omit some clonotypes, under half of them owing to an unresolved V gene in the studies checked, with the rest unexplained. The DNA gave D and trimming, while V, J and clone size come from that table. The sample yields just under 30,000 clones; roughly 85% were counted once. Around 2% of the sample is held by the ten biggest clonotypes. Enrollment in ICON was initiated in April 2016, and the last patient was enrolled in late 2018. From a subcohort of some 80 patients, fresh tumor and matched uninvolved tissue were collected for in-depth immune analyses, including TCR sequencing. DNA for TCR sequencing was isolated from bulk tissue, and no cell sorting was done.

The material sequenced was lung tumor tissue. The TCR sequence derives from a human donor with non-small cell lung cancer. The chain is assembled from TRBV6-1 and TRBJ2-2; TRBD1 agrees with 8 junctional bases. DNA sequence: TGTGCCAGCAGCGTGGGACAGGAGGTAACCGGGGAGCTGTTTTTT. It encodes CASSVGQEVTGELFF.